This TCR beta chain emerged from a study of cytomegalovirus exposure and HLA in healthy donors. Findings of the study overall: In a later analysis, most CMV-associated TCR beta chains appeared HLA-restricted. Indistinguishability led to the exclusion of some V segments, TRBV6-2 and TRBV6-3 included.

As for this clone: Its antigen is undetermined.

Primers: 60 Vbeta forward and 13 Jbeta reverse. Repertoires were generated with immunoSEQ multiplex PCR, while TCRdb's copy carries only in-frame clones and drops some. The data contain about 120,000 clones, about three quarters of them singletons. Per the germline V gene, CDR1 is SNHLY and CDR2 is FYNNEI. The CDR3 length is 13 residues. Trimming pared 5 bases from V and 1 base from J, leaving 9 bases between. The source is a woman between 40 and 50 years old in good health and CMV-seropositive. The chain has TRBV2 and TRBJ2-7; D may be TRBD1 (5 bases). The sequencing sample was made of PBMCs. As DNA, the CDR3 is TGTGCCAGCAGTATTGACAGATCCTACGAGCAGTACTTC. Amino acids: CASSIDRSYEQYF. The full variable domain, rest sourced from reference TRBV2 and TRBJ2-7, is EPEVTQTPSHQVTQMGQEVILRCVPISNHLYFYWYRQILGQKVEFLVSFYNNEISEKSEIFDDQFSVERPDGSNFTLKIRSTKLEDSAMYFCASSIDRSYEQYFGPGTRLTVT.